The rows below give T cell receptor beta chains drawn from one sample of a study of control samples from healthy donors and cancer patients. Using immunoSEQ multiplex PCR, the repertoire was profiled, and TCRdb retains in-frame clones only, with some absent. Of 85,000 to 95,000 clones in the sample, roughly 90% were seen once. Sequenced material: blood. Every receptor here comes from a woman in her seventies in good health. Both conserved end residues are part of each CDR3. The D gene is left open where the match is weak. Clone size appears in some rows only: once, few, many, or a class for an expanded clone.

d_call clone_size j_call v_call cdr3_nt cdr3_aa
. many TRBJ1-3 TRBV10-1 TGCGCCAGCAGTCCGGAGAGCTCTGGAAACACCATATATTTT CASSPESSGNTIYF
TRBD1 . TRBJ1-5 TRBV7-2 TGTGCCAGCAGCTCAGGACAGGGAAGGCAGCCCCAGCATTTT CASSSGQGRQPQHF
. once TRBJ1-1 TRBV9 TGTGCCAGCAGCGGTACTCGGGTGAACACTGAAGCTTTCTTT CASSGTRVNTEAFF
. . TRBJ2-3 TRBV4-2 TGTGCCAGCAGCCAGACTGGCGGAGGCACAGATACGCAGTATTTT CASSQTGGGTDTQYF
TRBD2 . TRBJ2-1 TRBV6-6 TGTGCCAGCAGTTACTCAACTAGCGGCAATGAGCAGTTCTTC CASSYSTSGNEQFF
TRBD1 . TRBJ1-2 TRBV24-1 TGTGCCACCAGTGAACCTGGACAGGGGGCAGGTGGCTACACCTTC CATSEPGQGAGGYTF
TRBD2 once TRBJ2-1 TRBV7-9 TGTGCCAGCAGCTTGGGACTAGCGGAGTTAGGTTACAATGAGCAGTTCTTC CASSLGLAELGYNEQFF
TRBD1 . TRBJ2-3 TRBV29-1 TGCAGCGTAAGTCTCCTGGGACAGCGCACAGATACGCAGTATTTT CSVSLLGQRTDTQYF
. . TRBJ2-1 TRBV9 TGTGCCAGCAGCGTAACGACTCACAATGAGCAGTTCTTC CASSVTTHNEQFF
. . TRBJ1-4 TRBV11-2 TGTGCCAGCGCCCCGAATCCCACTAATGAAAAACTGTTTTTT CASAPNPTNEKLFF
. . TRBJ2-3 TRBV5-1 TGCGCCAGCAGCCTGGGCGGGCAGGGATACACAGATACGCAGTATTTT CASSLGGQGYTDTQYF
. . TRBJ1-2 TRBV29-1 TGCAGCGTTGATGAAGCCTCCTGGCCCGATGGCTACACCTTC CSVDEASWPDGYTF
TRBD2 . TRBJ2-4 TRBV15 TGTGCCACCAGCACTAGCGGACCTAAAGACATTCAGTACTTC CATSTSGPKDIQYF
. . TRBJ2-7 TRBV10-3 TGTGCCATCAGAGACCGGGATTCCTACGAGCAGTACTTC CAIRDRDSYEQYF
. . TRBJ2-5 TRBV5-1 TGCGCCAGCAGCTTGGGAGGAGGTCAAGAGACCCAGTACTTC CASSLGGGQETQYF
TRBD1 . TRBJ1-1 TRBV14 TGTGCCAGCAGCCAAAGACAGGGGGTGAACACTGAAGCTTTCTTT CASSQRQGVNTEAFF
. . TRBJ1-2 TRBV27 TGTGCCAGCAGTTTAAGGGGGAGTACTCCGGGACCCCAAAGGGGACAAAACTATGGCTACACCTTC CASSLRGSTPGPQRGQNYGYTF
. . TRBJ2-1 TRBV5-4 TGTGCCAGCAGCTTGGATGATGAGCAGTTCTTC CASSLDDEQFF
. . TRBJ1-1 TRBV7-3 TGTGCCAGCAGCTTAACGCCGGGGAGGGGCACTGAAGCTTTCTTT CASSLTPGRGTEAFF
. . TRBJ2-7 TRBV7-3 TGTGCCAGCAGCCCTTTTATTGGGGGCGAGCAGTACTTC CASSPFIGGEQYF
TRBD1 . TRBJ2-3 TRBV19 TGTGCCAGTAGTACCGACAGGGCCGGGGGCACAGATACGCAGTATTTT CASSTDRAGGTDTQYF
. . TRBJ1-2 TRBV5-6 TGTGCCAGCAGCTTGGAAGCGGGAAGTAACTATGGCTACACCTTC CASSLEAGSNYGYTF
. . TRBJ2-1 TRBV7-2 TGTGCCAGCAGCCCCCGCAGGGCCTACAATGAGCAGTTCTTC CASSPRRAYNEQFF
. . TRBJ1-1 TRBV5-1 TGCGCCAGTCGGGACCAGTCGAACACTGAAGCTTTCTTT CASRDQSNTEAFF
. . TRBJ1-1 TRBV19 TGTGCCAGTAGTATAGTTCCCCGGAACACTGAAGCTTTCTTT CASSIVPRNTEAFF
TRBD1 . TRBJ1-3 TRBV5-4 TGTGCCAGCAGCTTGCAAGGACAGGGGTTTGGAAACACCATATATTTT CASSLQGQGFGNTIYF
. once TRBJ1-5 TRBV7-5 TGTGCCAGAAGCCCCTATTGGCCCCAGCATTTT CARSPYWPQHF
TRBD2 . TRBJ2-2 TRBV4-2 TGTGCCAGCAGCCAAGTTAAAGCGGGGGGCACCGGGGAGCTGTTTTTT CASSQVKAGGTGELFF
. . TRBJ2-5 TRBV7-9 TGTGCCAGCAGCTTAGACCCTAGTCGACAAGAGACCCAGTACTTC CASSLDPSRQETQYF
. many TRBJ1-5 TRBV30 TGTGCCTGGGGGTCGGGGGCTAACCAGCCCCAGCATTTT CAWGSGANQPQHF
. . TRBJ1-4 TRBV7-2 TGTGCCAGCAGCTTCTTAGCTCCGTCGGGCGGCGGCGGGAAACTGTTTTTT CASSFLAPSGGGGKLFF
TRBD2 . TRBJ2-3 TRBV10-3 TGTGCCATCAGTGAGGTGGGACTAGCGGGCACAGATACGCAGTATTTT CAISEVGLAGTDTQYF
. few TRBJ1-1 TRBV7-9 TGTGCCAGCAGCCCAATGGGGACAAACACTGAAGCTTTCTTT CASSPMGTNTEAFF
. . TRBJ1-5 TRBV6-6 TGTGCCAGCAGGGTCAGGACTAATAGCAATCAGCCCCAGCATTTT CASRVRTNSNQPQHF
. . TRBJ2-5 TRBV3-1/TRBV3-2 TGTGCCAGCAGCCATCCAGCGGAACAAGAGACCCAGTACTTC CASSHPAEQETQYF
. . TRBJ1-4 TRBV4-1 TGCGCCAGCAGCCAAGGTCCAGGGCTATACGAAAAACTGTTTTTT CASSQGPGLYEKLFF
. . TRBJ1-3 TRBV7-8 TGTGCCAGTCAAACCGAAAGGCTCTCTGGAAACACCATATATTTT CASQTERLSGNTIYF
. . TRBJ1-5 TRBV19 TGTGCCACGGGTTGGGTGACTCAGCCCCAGCATTTT CATGWVTQPQHF
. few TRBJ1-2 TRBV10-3 TGTGCCATCAGCAGACAGGAGAACTATGGCTACACCTTC CAISRQENYGYTF
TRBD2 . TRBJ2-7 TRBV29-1 TGCAGCGCCCGGACTAGCGGGATTAACGAGCAGTACTTC CSARTSGINEQYF
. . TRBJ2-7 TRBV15 TGTGCCACCAGCCCACACGGGTACTACTACGAGCAGTACTTC CATSPHGYYYEQYF
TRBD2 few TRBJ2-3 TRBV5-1 TGCGCCAGCAGCTTGGCAGCGGGAGGGCCGGATACGCAGTATTTT CASSLAAGGPDTQYF
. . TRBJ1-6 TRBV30 TGTGCCTGGAGTGGTATGGAGACAGTAAATTCACCCCTCCACTTT CAWSGMETVNSPLHF
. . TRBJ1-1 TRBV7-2 TGTGCCAGCAGCTCGGGACCCCTGAGGACTGAAGCTTTCTTT CASSSGPLRTEAFF
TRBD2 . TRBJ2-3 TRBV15 TGTGCCACCAGCAGAGTGACTAGCGGGATGGGAGATACGCAGTATTTT CATSRVTSGMGDTQYF
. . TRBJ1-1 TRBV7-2 TGTGCCAGCAGCTTAGCGTGGGGGGTTAACACTGAAGCTTTCTTT CASSLAWGVNTEAFF
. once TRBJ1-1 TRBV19 TGTGCCACTAATGGTGCCGGGATAGCAAACACTGAAGCTTTCTTT CATNGAGIANTEAFF
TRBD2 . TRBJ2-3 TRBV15 TGTGCCACCAGCAGAGATCAAGCGAGCGGGACTAGGCAGTATTTT CATSRDQASGTRQYF